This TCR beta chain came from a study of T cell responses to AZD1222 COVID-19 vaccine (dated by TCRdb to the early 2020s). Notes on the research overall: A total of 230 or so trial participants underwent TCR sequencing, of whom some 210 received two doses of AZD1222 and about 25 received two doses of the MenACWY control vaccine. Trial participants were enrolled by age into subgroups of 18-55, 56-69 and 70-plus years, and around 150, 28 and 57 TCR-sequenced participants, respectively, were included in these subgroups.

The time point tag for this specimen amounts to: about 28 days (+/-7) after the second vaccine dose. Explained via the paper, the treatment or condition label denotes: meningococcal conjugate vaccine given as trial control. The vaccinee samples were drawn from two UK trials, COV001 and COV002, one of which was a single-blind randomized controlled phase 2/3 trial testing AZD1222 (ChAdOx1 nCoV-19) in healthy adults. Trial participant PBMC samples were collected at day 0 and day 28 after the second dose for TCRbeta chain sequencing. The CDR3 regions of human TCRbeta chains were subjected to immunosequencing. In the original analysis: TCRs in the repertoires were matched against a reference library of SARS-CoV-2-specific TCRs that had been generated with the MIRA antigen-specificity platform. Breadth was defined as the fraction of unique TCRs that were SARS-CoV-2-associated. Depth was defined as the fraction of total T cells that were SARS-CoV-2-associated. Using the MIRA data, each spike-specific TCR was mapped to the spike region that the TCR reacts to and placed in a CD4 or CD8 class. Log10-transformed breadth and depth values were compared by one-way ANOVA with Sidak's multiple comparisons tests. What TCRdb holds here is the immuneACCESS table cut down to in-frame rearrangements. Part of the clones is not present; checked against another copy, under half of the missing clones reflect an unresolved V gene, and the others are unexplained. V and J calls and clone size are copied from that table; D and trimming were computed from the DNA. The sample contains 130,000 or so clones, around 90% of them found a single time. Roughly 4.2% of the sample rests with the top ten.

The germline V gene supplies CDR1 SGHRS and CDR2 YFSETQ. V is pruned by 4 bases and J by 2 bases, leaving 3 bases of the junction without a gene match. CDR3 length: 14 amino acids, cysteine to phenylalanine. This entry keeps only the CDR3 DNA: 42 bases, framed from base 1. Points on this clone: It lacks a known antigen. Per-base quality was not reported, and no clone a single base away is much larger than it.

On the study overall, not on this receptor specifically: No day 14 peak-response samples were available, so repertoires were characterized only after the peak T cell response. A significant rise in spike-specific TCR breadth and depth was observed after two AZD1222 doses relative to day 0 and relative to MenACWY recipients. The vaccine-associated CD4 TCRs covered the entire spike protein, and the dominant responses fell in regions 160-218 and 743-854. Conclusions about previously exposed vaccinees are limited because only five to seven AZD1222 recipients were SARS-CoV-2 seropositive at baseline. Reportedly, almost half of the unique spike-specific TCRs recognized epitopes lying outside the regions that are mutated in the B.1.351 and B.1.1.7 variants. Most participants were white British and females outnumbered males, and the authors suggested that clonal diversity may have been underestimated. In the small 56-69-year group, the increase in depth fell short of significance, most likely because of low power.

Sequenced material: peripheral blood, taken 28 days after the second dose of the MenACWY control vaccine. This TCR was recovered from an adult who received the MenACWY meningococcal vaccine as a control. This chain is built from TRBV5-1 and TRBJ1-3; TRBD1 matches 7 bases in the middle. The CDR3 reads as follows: CASSSTGAGNTIYF. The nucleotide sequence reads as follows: TGCGCCAGCAGCAGTACAGGGGCTGGAAACACCATATATTTT.